Shown below are 14 T cell receptor beta chains from a single sample sequenced in a study of T cells in Graves' hyperthyroidism and ophthalmopathy (dated by TCRdb to the late 2010s). Library preparation employed multiplex PCR. TCRdb shows the sequencer as Illumina HiSeq 2000. TCR beta CDR3 regions were amplified from RNA transcripts. The TCR CDR3 was subjected to a first round of RT-PCR using the HTBI primer set and the Qiagen OneStep RT-PCR kit. TCRdb applied fastp at Q25 and MiXCR to the public reads, then kept only in-frame beta chains. CDR3 protein duplicates are merged, each entry listing the most common genes and DNA. The sample table holds roughly 250,000 distinct CDR3 sequences, of which more than 12% were seen once. About 14% of the sample rests with the top ten. The sample consisted of blood. The receptors stem from a woman between 40 and 55 years old with Graves' hyperthyroidism that later progressed to Graves' ophthalmopathy.

At least ten counts were recorded for this clonotype. The chain combines TRBV20-1 with TRBJ2-7; TRBD2 matches at 9 bases. Germline V gives CDR1 DFQATT, CDR2 SNEGSKA (reference sequence). Trimming cost V 6 bases and J 2 bases; bases outside gene matches: 11. The CDR3 is made up of 15 amino acids. The CDR3 loop reads CSADEISGGPYEQYF. The DNA for the CDR3 is TGCAGTGCCGACGAAATTAGCGGGGGTCCCTACGAGCAGTACTTC.

This chain connects TRBV3-1 to TRBJ2-7; D is uncertain. Germline-derived CDR1 and CDR2 are LGHDT and YNNKEL (reference sequence). V was trimmed by 6 bases and J by 6 bases, leaving 18 bases between them. The length of the CDR3 is 14 residues. The CDR3 spells CASSRPGLPREQYF. CDR3 in DNA: TGTGCCAGCAGTCGACCGGGCCTACCTCGCGAGCAGTACTTC.

The chain is built from TRBV30 and TRBJ2-2; D is possibly TRBD1 or TRBD2 (7 bases each). CDR3 length: 17 amino acids. CDR1 and CDR2 from the germline V gene are GTSNPN and SVGIG (reference sequence). Trimming shortened V by 5 bases and J by 1 base, and 20 bases separated the two germline ends. CDR3: CAWEGQGGAMNTGELFF. CDR3 nucleotide sequence: TGTGCCTGGGAGGGCCAGGGGGGGGCAATGAACACCGGGGAGCTGTTTTTT.

Only a few counts were recorded for this clonotype. The chain employs TRBV7-6 and TRBJ1-5; D uncertain. V lost 5 bases and J 10 bases, leaving 15 bases between the germline ends. Germline values: CDR1 SGHVS, CDR2 FNYEAQ. There are 13 residues in the CDR3. The CDR3, as DNA: TGTGCCAGCAGCCTCCGGCGTTTCGATCCCCAGCATTTT. This sequence encodes CASSLRRFDPQHF.

This clonotype was seen at least ten times. The chain uses TRBV6-1 and TRBJ2-1, with D hard to call. CDR3 length equals 13 residues. Trimming shortened V by 5 bases and J by 3 bases, and 8 bases separated the two germline ends. The germline V gene has CDR1 MNHNS and CDR2 SASEGT. The CDR3 coding sequence is TGTGCCAGCAGTTATGGAATCTACAATGAGCAGTTCTTC. Translated: CASSYGIYNEQFF.

This clonotype was recorded a few times. The genes are TRBV4-2 and TRBJ1-2; D remains unclear. The V and J ends lost 1 base and 4 bases respectively, with 13 bases between them. CDR3 length: 15 amino acids. Per germline, CDR1 LGHNA and CDR2 YNFKEQ. The CDR3 sequence is CASSQGLEYPYGYTF. CDR3 coding DNA: TGTGCCAGCAGCCAAGGTTTAGAATATCCCTATGGCTACACCTTC.

In this sample, this clonotype turned up many times. The chain combines TRBV29-1 with TRBJ2-1; TRBD2 is a possible D gene (6 bases). Germline V gene data show CDR1 as SQVTM and CDR2 as ANQGSEA. The CDR3 loop spans 13 amino acids. Trimming cost V 3 bases and J 10 bases, with 16 bases left between them. The CDR3 DNA sequence: TGCAGCGTTGACCTGACTAGTGGGCCCGAGCAGTTCTTC. Amino acid sequence: CSVDLTSGPEQFF.

The CDR3 DNA sequence: TGTGCCACCAGCAACACTAGGTTCCATGAGCAGTTCTTC. It yields the protein CATSNTRFHEQFF. The chain joins TRBV15 to TRBJ2-1, with D possibly being TRBD2 (5 bases). This CDR3 spans 13 amino acids. V was shortened by 4 bases and J by 8 bases, with 12 bases between the two germline ends. Germline CDR1 is LNHNV and CDR2 is YYDKDF (reference sequence).

This clonotype was recorded many times. The CDR3 DNA follows: TGTGCCAGTATCGGACGAGGATCTAACACTGAAGCTTTCTTT. Protein: CASIGRGSNTEAFF. The chain combines TRBV19 with TRBJ1-1; D unclear. V was cut by 7 bases and J by 2 bases, with 14 bases left in between. The CDR3 length is 14 residues. Per the germline V gene, CDR1 is LNHDA and CDR2 is SQIVND (reference sequence).

This clonotype occurred many times. The chain links TRBV9 to TRBJ2-1, with 7 bases identical to TRBD1. This CDR3 contains 15 residues. Germline trimming cut 3 bases from V and 1 base from J; bases unmatched to any gene: 4. Germline-derived CDR1 and CDR2 are SGDLS and YYNGEE. The CDR3 loop reads CASSGTGPSYNEQFF. CDR3 bases: TGTGCCAGCAGCGGGACAGGCCCTTCCTACAATGAGCAGTTCTTC.

This clonotype appeared a few times. The CDR3 does not end in the conserved phenylalanine or tryptophan, so this is likely a read error. The CDR3 sequence: CASSPRQNSPLHL. In DNA form, the CDR3 reads TGTGCCAGCAGCCCCCGACAAAATTCACCCCTCCACCTT. The J gene is TRBJ1-6, the V gene TRBV7-9; D gene unclear. This CDR3 has 13 residues. V was pared by 5 bases and J by 7 bases, with 9 bases between. Germline CDR1 SEHNR, CDR2 FQNEAQ (reference sequence).

This clonotype showed up many times. The chain recombines TRBV2 with TRBJ2-7; D is possibly TRBD2 (5 bases). The CDR3 covers 15 residues. V lost 0 bases to trimming and J lost 4 bases, with 13 bases between them. Germline assignment: CDR1 SNHLY and CDR2 FYNNEI. The CDR3 sequence: CASSEAGSRGYEQYF. In DNA, the CDR3 is TGTGCCAGCAGTGAAGCGGGTAGTCGAGGGTACGAGCAGTACTTC.

Many counts were recorded for this clonotype. This chain connects TRBV7-2 to TRBJ1-3; D remains ambiguous. There are 17 residues in the CDR3. V was shortened by 4 bases and J by 4 bases, with 20 bases between the two germline ends. Germline V lookup: CDR1 SGHTA, CDR2 FQGNSA. The CDR3 sequence: CASSSQRLADGGNTIYF. In DNA, the CDR3 is TGTGCCAGCAGCTCCCAACGGCTGGCCGATGGCGGAAACACCATATATTTT.

This clonotype was picked up many times. This chain links TRBV7-9 with TRBJ2-2; 11 nucleotides align to TRBD2. J was trimmed by 7 bases and V by 3 bases; bases with no gene match: 7. This CDR3 region has 16 residues. CDR1 and CDR2 (germline): SEHNR, FQNEAQ (reference sequence). Here the CDR3 DNA reads TGTGCCAGCAGCTTGATAGCGGGAGGGCGTAACGGGGAGCTGTTTTTT. Its protein product is CASSLIAGGRNGELFF.